This T cell receptor (beta chain) stems from a study of T cell responses to AZD1222 COVID-19 vaccine. Trimming pared 7 bases from V and 11 bases from J, leaving 24 bases between. The CDR3 extends over 15 amino acids. Per germline, CDR1 SNHLY and CDR2 FYNNEI. The method was immunoSEQ multiplex PCR; TCRdb's version includes in-frame clones alone and lacks a portion of them. The sample gives 110,000 to 150,000 clones, under 95% of which show up once; about 8.6% is in the top ten. The rearrangement links TRBV2 to TRBJ1-5; D is undetermined. The material was peripheral blood, obtained on day 0 of AZD1222 vaccination. This clonotype originated in an adult in good health. The CDR3 DNA reads TGTGCCAGCATGGGATCGGGTGGAGGGAGCCTGACCCAGCATTTT. Encoded protein: CASMGSGGGSLTQHF.